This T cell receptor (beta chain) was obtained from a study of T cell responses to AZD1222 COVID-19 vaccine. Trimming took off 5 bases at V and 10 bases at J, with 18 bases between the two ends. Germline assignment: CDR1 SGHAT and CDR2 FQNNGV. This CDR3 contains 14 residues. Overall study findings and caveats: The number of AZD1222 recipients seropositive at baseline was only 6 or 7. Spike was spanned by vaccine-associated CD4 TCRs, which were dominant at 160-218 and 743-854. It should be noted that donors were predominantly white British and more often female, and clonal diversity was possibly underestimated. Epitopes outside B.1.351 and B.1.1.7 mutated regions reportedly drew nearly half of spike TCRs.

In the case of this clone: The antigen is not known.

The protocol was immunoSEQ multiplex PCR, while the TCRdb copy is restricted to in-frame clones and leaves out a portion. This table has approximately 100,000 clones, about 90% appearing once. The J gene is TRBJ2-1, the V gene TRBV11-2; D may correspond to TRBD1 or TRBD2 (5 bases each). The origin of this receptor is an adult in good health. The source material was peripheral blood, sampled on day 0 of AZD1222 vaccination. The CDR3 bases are TGTGCCAGCAGCCCCCATGAGGGGACCAACGAGCAGTTCTTC. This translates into CASSPHEGTNEQFF. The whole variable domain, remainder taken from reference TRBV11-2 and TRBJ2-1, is EAGVAQSPRYKIIEKRQSVAFWCNPISGHATLYWYQQILGQGPKLLIQFQNNGVVDDSQLPKDRFSAERLKGVDSTLKIQPAKLEDSAVYLCASSPHEGTNEQFFGPGTRLTVL.